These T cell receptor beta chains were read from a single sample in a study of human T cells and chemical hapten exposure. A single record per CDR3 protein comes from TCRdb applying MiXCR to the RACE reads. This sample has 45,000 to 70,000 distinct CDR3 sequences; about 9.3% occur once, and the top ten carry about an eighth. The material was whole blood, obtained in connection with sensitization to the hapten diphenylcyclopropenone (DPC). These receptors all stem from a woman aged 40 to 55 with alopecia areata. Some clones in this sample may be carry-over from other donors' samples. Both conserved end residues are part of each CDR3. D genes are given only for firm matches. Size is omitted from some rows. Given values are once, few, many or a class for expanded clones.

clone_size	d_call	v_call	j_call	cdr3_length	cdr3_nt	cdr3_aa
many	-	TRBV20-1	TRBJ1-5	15	TGCAGTGCTAGAGATTACGGCGCGGGCGACCAGCCCCAGCATTTT	CSARDYGAGDQPQHF
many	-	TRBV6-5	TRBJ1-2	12	TGTGCCAGCAGTTACGATAACTATGGCTACACCTTC	CASSYDNYGYTF
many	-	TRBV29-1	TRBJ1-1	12	TGCAGCGTTGATCGGGGGAACACTGAAGCTTTCTTT	CSVDRGNTEAFF
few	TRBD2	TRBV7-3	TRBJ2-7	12	TGTGCCAGCAGGACTAGCGGGAGCGAGCAGTACTTC	CASRTSGSEQYF
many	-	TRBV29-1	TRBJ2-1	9	TGCAGCGTTGGGGTTGAGCAGTTCTTC	CSVGVEQFF
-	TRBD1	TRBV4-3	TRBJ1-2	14	TGCGCCAGCAGATTAGACAGGGATAACTATGGCTACATCTTC	CASRLDRDNYGYIF
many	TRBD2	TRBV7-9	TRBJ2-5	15	TGTGCCAGCAGCTTAAACAGCGGGGGTACAGAGACCCAGTACTTC	CASSLNSGGTETQYF
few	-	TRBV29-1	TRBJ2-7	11	TGCAGCGCAGGGACTCGGAGCGAGCAGTACTTC	CSAGTRSEQYF
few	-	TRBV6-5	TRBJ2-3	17	TGTGCCAGCAGTTCGGGGATCATCTCCCCCAACACAGATACGCAGTATTTT	CASSSGIISPNTDTQYF
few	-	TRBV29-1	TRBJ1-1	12	TGCAGCGTTGGCGGGACATTCACTGAAGCTTTCTTT	CSVGGTFTEAFF
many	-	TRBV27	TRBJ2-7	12	TGTGCCAGCAGCCATCCCGGCTACGAGCAGTACTTC	CASSHPGYEQYF
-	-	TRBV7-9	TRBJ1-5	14	TGTGCCAGCAGCACACAAGCAAACAATCAGCCCCAGCATTTT	CASSTQANNQPQHF
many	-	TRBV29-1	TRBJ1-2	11	TGCAGCGTGGAGCCAGGGAATGGCTACACCTTC	CSVEPGNGYTF
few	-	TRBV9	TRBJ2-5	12	TGTGCCAGCAGCGCGGGCCGAGAGACCCAGTACTTC	CASSAGRETQYF
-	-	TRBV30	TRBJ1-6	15	TGTGCCTGGAGTGTATTGCATTCACTTAATTCACCCCTCCACTTT	CAWSVLHSLNSPLHF
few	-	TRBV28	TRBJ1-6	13	TGTGCCAGCATTAGGGTGGTCGGTTCACCCCTCCACTTT	CASIRVVGSPLHF
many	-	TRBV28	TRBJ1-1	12	TGTGCCAGCAGTTTCGTATCCACTGAAGCTTTCTTT	CASSFVSTEAFF
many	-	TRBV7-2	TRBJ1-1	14	TGTGCCAGCAGCCGATACCAAGGGGCCCCTGAAGCTTTCTTT	CASSRYQGAPEAFF
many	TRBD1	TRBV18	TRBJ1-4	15	TGTGCCAGCTCACGACGAGGGGACAGTCAAGAAAAACTGTTTTTT	CASSRRGDSQEKLFF
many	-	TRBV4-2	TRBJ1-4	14	TGTGCCAGCAGCCAAGGTGCCACCTTTGGAAAACTGTTTTTT	CASSQGATFGKLFF
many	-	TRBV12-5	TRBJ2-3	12	TGTGCTAGTGGTTTGTACGGAGATACGCAGTATTTT	CASGLYGDTQYF
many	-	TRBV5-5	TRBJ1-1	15	TGTGCCAGCAGCTTGGGCGGCAGGGGAAACACTGAAGCTTTCTTT	CASSLGGRGNTEAFF
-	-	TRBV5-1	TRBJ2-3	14	TGCGCCAGCAGCCCCGGAACAGGGACAGATACGCAGTATTTT	CASSPGTGTDTQYF
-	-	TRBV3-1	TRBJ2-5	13	TGTGCCAGCAGCCAAGAGGCACGACGGACCCAGTACTTC	CASSQEARRTQYF